This T cell receptor (beta chain) emerged from a study of cytomegalovirus exposure and HLA in healthy donors. The wider study: In an early release, HLA-typed donors contributed some 88 million unique TCR sequences. Regarding the study as a whole: In an earlier analysis, most TCR beta V segments were productive about 87% or about 30% of the time. Most TCR sequences showed up rarely, but some public TCRs showed up in many donors.

Use of 60 Vbeta and 13 Jbeta primers characterized the PCR. Data came from immunoSEQ multiplex PCR; TCRdb stores just in-frame clones and leaves some out. The sample contains about 200,000 clones, about three quarters of which appear only once. Nominally healthy donors provided the samples, though records likely missed some immune exposures. Germline assignment: CDR1 SGHRS and CDR2 YFSETQ. Trimming removed 0 bases at V and 2 bases at J, with 12 bases between. This CDR3 region has 15 residues. About this clone: Its antigen is as yet unknown.

This chain links TRBV5-1 with TRBJ2-7; tentatively, D is TRBD2 (5 bases). The clonotype originates from a woman aged 30 to 39 in good health and CMV-seropositive. The sample consisted of PBMCs. The CDR3 protein is CASSLGRWNTYEQYF. CDR3 in DNA: TGCGCCAGCAGCTTGGGGAGGTGGAATACCTACGAGCAGTACTTC. Using reference TRBV5-1 and TRBJ2-7 for the parts outside the CDR3, the full variable domain is KAGVTQTPRYLIKTRGQQVTLSCSPISGHRSVSWYQQTPGQGLQFLFEYFSETQRNKGNFPGRFSGRQFSNSRSEMNVSTLELGDSALYLCASSLGRWNTYEQYFGPGTRLTVT.